The 10 T cell receptor beta chains below all came from one sample that was sequenced in a study of regulatory T cells in long-lasting Graves disease. The TCR beta library used iRepertoire HTBI primers with Arm-PCR amplification of CDR3. TCRdb independently ran MiXCR on the multiplex PCR reads; one entry per CDR3 protein. The data contain around 300,000 distinct CDR3 sequences, more than 20% of them seen just once; the ten biggest clones take up roughly three fifths. As to time point: persistent/refractory GD, antithyroid drugs over 5 years with positive TRAb. The TCR library used RNA extracted from PBMCs. The sample in question was peripheral blood mononuclear cells (PBMCs), obtained when the disease was refractory, from a patient treated with antithyroid drugs. These receptors were obtained from a female donor with Graves disease.

This clonotype was counted at least ten times. This chain joins TRBV2 and TRBJ1-4, with D unclear. The germline V and J ends were trimmed by 1 base and 7 bases, with 10 bases remaining between them. Germline assignment: CDR1 SNHLY and CDR2 FYNNEI. This CDR3 is 14 amino acids long. The CDR3 is CASSEGIQGEKLFF. The CDR3 DNA reads TGTGCCAGCAGTGAAGGAATTCAAGGTGAAAAACTGTTTTTT.

This clonotype was observed a single time. V usage is TRBV6-2 or TRBV6-3 and J usage is TRBJ2-3; D possibly corresponds to TRBD2 (6 bases). CDR3 size: 13 residues. V dropped 6 bases and J dropped 2 bases, with 9 bases sitting between them. Germline V gene sequence: CDR1 MNHEY, CDR2 SVGEGT. CDR3 region: CASRRGLTDTQYF. The CDR3 DNA follows: TGTGCCAGCAGGCGGGGACTCACAGATACGCAGTATTTT.

The chain has TRBV20-1 and TRBJ1-1; D is undetermined. The germline gives CDR1 DFQATT, CDR2 SNEGSKA (reference sequence). The CDR3 extends over 11 amino acids. The CDR3 DNA is TGCGCCCTGGTCATGAACACTGAAGCTTTCTTT. It translates to CALVMNTEAFF.

This clonotype was observed at least ten times. The rearrangement links TRBV10-3 to TRBJ2-5, with 8 nucleotides matching TRBD2. The CDR3 runs to 15 residues. Germline V gene data show CDR1 as ENHRY and CDR2 as SYGVKD. Germline trimming cut 2 bases from V and 5 bases from J; bases unmatched to any gene: 7. CDR3 residues: CAISETSGAGETQYF. CDR3 DNA: TGTGCCATCAGTGAGACTAGCGGAGCCGGTGAGACCCAGTACTTC.

This clonotype came up many times. This chain uses TRBV15 with TRBJ2-5; TRBD1 is a possible D gene (5 bases). The CDR3 runs 16 residues. CDR1 is LNHNV, CDR2 YYDKDF, per germline (reference sequence). Trimming took 5 bases from V and 2 from J, leaving 18 bases between them. The CDR3: CATSPQRVTDQETQYF. CDR3 bases: TGTGCCACCAGCCCTCAACGGGTGACAGATCAAGAGACCCAGTACTTC.

This clonotype was counted many times. The rearrangement joins TRBV6-5 to TRBJ2-7, with 15 bases matching TRBD2. The CDR3 has 19 residues. The J segment lost 5 bases and the V segment lost 2 bases, leaving 13 bases of the junction unmatched. Germline CDR1 reads MNHEY; CDR2 reads SVGAGI. The DNA of the CDR3 is TGTGCCAGCAGTTACACACCCGGACTAGCGGGAGGGACAGTAGACGAGCAGTACTTC. This gives the protein CASSYTPGLAGGTVDEQYF.

J is TRBJ1-5 and V is TRBV7-9; D remains ambiguous. Germline V gene data show CDR1 as SEHNR and CDR2 as FQNEAQ (reference sequence). CDR3 size: 13 residues. V was shortened by 4 bases and J by 9 bases, with 13 bases between the two germline ends. CDR3 in DNA: TGTGCCAGCAGCTGGGGATCGGGTTGGCCCCAGCATTTT. Translation gives CASSWGSGWPQHF.

Concerning this clonotype: The junction shows a germline mismatch at one end, possibly a read error. V is TRBV7-9 and J is TRBJ2-7; tentatively, D is TRBD1 (6 bases). CDR1 and CDR2 from the germline V gene are SEHNR and FQNEAQ (reference sequence). The CDR3 is 12 residues long. The CDR3 reads CASSFFRDTIKF. The CDR3 nucleotides are TGTGCCAGCAGCTTTTTCCGGGACACGATAAAATTC. Full variable domain (outside the CDR3, taken from reference TRBV7-9 and TRBJ2-7): DTGVSQNPRHKITKRGQNVTFRCDPISEHNRLYWYRQTLGQGPEFLTYFQNEAQLEKSRLLSDRFSAERPKGSFSTLEIQRTEQGDSAMYLCASSFFRDTIKFGPGTRLTVT.

The rearrangement links TRBV18 to TRBJ2-7; TRBD2 is a possible D gene (6 bases). Germline V gives CDR1 KGHSH, CDR2 LQKENI. Trimming left V 3 bases short and J 2 bases short, with 17 bases between. The CDR3 covers 16 residues. CDR3 DNA: TGTGCCAGCTCACCTACGAGGGAGGCTCCCACCTACGAGCAGTACTTC. This sequence encodes CASSPTREAPTYEQYF.

The chain combines TRBV25-1 with TRBJ1-4, with D unclear. This CDR3 contains 14 residues. CDR1 is MGHDK and CDR2 is SYGVNS in the germline V gene. Trimming shortened V by 5 bases and J by 4 bases, and 11 bases separated the two germline ends. The CDR3 DNA reads as TGTGCCAGCAGTAGGGCCTCAATTAATGAAAAACTGTTTTTT. Translation: CASSRASINEKLFF.